The 5 T cell receptor beta chains given below trace back to one sample, sequenced in a study of regulatory and conventional T cells in RAG deficiency. Data came from immunoSEQ multiplex PCR; TCRdb stores just in-frame clones and leaves some out. The data contain roughly 13,000 clones, 85% to 95% of them singletons. Blood CD4+ CD25-low CD127-high conventional T cells supplied the genomic DNA template. This sample was also put to use in a study of regulatory T cells. According to that study: Amplification used 52 TRBV primers and 13 TRBJ primers.

Sample: CD4+ effector T cells sorted from blood. All receptors derive from a human donor in good health.

This clone was counted between two and nine times. The rearrangement uses TRBV10-1 and TRBJ1-1; a weak D match, TRBD1 (5 bases). The CDR3 sequence is 15 residues long. Germline V gene sequence: CDR1 WNHNN, CDR2 SYGVQD (reference sequence). V was trimmed by 4 bases and J by 11 bases, leaving 23 bases between them. The DNA of the CDR3 is TGCGCCAGCAGTGGGAGGATCGGGGGGGACGTCTCCGCTTTCTTT. This encodes CASSGRIGGDVSAFF.

The chain has TRBV7-3 and TRBJ2-3, with D unresolved. This CDR3 is built from 13 residues. CDR1 and CDR2 from the germline V gene are SGHTA and FQGTGA. V was shortened by 5 bases and J by 4 bases, with 10 bases between the two germline ends. The DNA for the CDR3 is TGTGCCAGCAGCAACGTTAGGGCAGATACGCAGTATTTT. As protein: CASSNVRADTQYF.

This clone has just one count. The chain is built from TRBV5-1 and TRBJ2-3; 8 positions agree with TRBD2. Germline CDR1 reads SGHRS; CDR2 reads YFSETQ. With V trimmed by 0 bases and J by 5 bases, 2 bases remained unmatched. The CDR3 is 14 residues long. This chain's CDR3 is CASSLAGGLDTQYF. The DNA of the CDR3 is TGCGCCAGCAGCTTGGCGGGAGGGCTAGATACGCAGTATTTT.

The chain carries TRBV7-9 and TRBJ1-6, with 7 bases aligning to TRBD1. The CDR3 covers 15 residues. With 6 bases clipped from V and 8 bases from J, the junction kept 10 bases outside the gene matches. The germline V gene has CDR1 SEHNR and CDR2 FQNEAQ (reference sequence). CDR3 protein: CASRAPTGMDSPLHF. The CDR3 DNA follows: TGTGCCAGCAGAGCCCCGACAGGGATGGATTCACCCCTCCACTTT.

This clone showed up just once. The chain links TRBV6-6 to TRBJ1-2, with TRBD1 matching over 7 bases. Losses at the gene ends were 8 bases for V and 4 bases for J; bases not matched to a gene: 13. The CDR3 totals 15 residues. The germline V gene has CDR1 MNHNY and CDR2 SVGAGI (reference sequence). CDR3 sequence: CASRDEGAVGYGYTF. The DNA of the CDR3 is TGTGCCAGCCGGGACGAGGGGGCTGTGGGCTATGGCTACACCTTC.